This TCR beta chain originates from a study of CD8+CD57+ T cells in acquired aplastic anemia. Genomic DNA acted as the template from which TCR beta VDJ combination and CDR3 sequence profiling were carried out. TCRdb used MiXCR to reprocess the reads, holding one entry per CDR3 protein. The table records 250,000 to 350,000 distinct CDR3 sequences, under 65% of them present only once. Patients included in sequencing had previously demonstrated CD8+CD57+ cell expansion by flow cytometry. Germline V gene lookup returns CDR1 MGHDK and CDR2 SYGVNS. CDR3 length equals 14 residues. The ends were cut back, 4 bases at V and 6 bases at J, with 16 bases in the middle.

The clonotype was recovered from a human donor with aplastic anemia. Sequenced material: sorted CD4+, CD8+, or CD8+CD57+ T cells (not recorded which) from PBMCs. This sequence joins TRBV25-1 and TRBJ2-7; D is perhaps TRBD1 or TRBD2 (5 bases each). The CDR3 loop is CASSVTSGGSEQYF. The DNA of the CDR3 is TGTGCCAGCAGTGTCACCAGTGGGGGAAGCGAGCAGTACTTC.